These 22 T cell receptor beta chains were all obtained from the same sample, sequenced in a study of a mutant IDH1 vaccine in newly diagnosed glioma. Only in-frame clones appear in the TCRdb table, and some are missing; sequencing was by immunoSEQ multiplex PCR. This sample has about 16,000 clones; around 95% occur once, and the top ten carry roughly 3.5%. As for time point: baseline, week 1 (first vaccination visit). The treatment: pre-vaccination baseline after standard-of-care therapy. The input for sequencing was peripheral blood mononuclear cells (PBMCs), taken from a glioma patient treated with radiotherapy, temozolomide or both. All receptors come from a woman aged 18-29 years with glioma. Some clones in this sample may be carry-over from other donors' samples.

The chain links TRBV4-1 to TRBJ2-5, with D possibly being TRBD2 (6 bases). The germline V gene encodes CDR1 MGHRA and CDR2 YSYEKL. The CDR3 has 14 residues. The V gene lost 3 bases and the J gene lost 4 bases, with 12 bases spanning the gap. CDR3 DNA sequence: TGCGCCAGCAGCCACTCTAGCGTGAGAGAGACCCAGTACTTC. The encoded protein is CASSHSSVRETQYF.

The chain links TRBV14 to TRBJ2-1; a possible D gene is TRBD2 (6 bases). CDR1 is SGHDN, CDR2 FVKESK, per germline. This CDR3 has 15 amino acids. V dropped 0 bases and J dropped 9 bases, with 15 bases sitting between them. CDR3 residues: CASSQERGRGVEQFF. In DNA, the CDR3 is TGTGCCAGCAGCCAAGAACGGGGGAGAGGGGTTGAGCAGTTCTTC.

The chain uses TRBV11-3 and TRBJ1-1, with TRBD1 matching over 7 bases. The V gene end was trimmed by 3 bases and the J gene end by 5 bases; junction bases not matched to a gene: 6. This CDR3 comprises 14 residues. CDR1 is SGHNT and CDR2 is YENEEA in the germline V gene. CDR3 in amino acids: CASSLGSTGTEAFF. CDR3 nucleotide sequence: TGTGCCAGCAGCTTGGGGTCGACAGGGACTGAAGCTTTCTTT. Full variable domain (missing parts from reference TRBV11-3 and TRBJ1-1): EAGVVQSPRYKIIEKKQPVAFWCNPISGHNTLYWYLQNLGQGPELLIRYENEEAVDDSQLPKDRFSAERLKGVDSTLKIQPAELGDSAVYLCASSLGSTGTEAFFGQGTRLTVV.

The CDR3 reads CATSPLGTSYNEQFF. The DNA for the CDR3 is TGTGCCACCAGTCCACTAGGAACGTCCTACAATGAGCAGTTCTTC. The chain carries TRBV15 and TRBJ2-1; tentatively, D is TRBD2 (5 bases). The CDR3 consists of 15 residues. V was cut by 6 bases and J by 1 base, with 13 bases left in between. The V gene's germline CDR1 is LNHNV and CDR2 YYDKDF (reference sequence). The full variable domain, with the rest looked up from reference TRBV15 and TRBJ2-1, is DAMVIQNPRYQVTQFGKPVTLSCSQTLNHNVMYWYQQKSSQAPKLLFHYYDKDFNNEADTPDNFQSRRPNTSFCFLDIRSPGLGDTAMYLCATSPLGTSYNEQFFGPGTRLTVL.

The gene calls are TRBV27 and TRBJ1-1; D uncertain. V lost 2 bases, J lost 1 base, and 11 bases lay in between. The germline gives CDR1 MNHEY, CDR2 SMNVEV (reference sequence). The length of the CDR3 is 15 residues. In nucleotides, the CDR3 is TGTGCCAGCAGTTTAAGCAACCGCAGGAACACTGAAGCTTTCTTT. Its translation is CASSLSNRRNTEAFF.

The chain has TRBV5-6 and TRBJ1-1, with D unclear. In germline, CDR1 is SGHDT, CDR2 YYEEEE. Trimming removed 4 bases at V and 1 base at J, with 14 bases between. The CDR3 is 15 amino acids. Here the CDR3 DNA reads TGTGCCAGCAGCGCTACAACTACAGCGAACACTGAAGCTTTCTTT. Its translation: CASSATTTANTEAFF.

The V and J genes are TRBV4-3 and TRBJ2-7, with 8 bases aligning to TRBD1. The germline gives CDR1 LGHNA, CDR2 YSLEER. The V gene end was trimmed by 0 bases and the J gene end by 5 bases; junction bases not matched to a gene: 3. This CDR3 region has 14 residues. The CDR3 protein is CASSQDPGGNEQYF. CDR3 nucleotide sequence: TGCGCCAGCAGCCAAGATCCAGGGGGCAACGAGCAGTACTTC.

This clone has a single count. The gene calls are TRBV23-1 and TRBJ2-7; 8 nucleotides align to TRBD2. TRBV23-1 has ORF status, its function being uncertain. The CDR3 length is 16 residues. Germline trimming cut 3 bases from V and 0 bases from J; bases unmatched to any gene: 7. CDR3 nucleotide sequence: TGCGCCAGCAGTCACGCCGGGACTAGATCCTCCTACGAGCAGTACTTC. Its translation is CASSHAGTRSSYEQYF.

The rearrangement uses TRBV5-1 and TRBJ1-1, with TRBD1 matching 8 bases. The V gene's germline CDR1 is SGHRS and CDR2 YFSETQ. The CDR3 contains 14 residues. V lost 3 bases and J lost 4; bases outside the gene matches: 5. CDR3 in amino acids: CASSSGQGGTEAFF. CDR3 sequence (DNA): TGCGCCAGCAGCTCCGGACAGGGAGGCACTGAAGCTTTCTTT.

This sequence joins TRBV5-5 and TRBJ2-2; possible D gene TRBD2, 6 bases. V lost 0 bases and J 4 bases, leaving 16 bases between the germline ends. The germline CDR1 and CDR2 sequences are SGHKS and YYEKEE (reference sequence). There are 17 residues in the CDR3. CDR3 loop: CASSLAVGSAGTGELFF. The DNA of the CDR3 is TGTGCCAGCAGCTTGGCTGTAGGATCAGCGGGCACCGGGGAGCTGTTTTTT.

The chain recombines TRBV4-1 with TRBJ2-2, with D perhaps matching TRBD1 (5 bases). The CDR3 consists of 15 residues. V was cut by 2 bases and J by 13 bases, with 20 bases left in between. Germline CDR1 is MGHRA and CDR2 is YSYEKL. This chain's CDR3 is CASSQQKQVYQGLFF. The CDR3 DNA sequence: TGCGCCAGCAGCCAACAGAAACAAGTCTACCAGGGGCTGTTTTTT.

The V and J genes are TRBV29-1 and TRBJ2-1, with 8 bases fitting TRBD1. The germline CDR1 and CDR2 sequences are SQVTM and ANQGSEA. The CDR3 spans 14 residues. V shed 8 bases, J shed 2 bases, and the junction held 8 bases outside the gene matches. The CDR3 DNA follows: TGCAGCACTCTGACAGGGGACCCCTACAATGAGCAGTTCTTC. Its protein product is CSTLTGDPYNEQFF.

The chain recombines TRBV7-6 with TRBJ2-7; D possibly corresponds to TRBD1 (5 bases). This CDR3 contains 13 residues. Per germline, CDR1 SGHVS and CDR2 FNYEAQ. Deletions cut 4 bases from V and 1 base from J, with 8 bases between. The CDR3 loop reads CASSSQDSYEQYF. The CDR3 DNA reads TGTGCCAGCAGCTCACAGGATTCCTACGAGCAGTACTTC.

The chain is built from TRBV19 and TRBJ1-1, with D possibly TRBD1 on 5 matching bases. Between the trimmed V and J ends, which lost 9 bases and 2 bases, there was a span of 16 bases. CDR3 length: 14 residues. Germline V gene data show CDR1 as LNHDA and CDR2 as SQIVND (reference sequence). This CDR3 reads CASRDGGGNTEAFF. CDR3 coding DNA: TGTGCCAGCCGAGACGGGGGGGGAAACACTGAAGCTTTCTTT.

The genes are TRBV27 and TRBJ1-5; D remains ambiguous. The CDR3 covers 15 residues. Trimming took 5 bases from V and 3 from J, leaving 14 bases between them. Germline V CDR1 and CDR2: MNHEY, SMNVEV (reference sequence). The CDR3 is CASSRAQPTNQPQHF. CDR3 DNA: TGTGCCAGCAGTCGGGCTCAGCCGACCAATCAGCCCCAGCATTTT.

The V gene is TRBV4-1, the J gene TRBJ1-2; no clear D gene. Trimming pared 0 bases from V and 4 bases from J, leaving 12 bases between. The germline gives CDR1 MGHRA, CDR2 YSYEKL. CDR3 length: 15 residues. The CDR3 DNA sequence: TGCGCCAGCAGCCAAGAGTCGAGACCGGCCTATGGCTACACCTTC. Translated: CASSQESRPAYGYTF.

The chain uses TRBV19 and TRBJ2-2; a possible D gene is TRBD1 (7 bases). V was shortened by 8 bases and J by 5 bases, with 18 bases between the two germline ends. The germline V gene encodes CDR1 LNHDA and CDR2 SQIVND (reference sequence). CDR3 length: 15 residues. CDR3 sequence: CASAKGAGGTGELFF. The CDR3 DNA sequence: TGTGCCAGTGCAAAGGGGGCAGGGGGGACCGGGGAGCTGTTTTTT.

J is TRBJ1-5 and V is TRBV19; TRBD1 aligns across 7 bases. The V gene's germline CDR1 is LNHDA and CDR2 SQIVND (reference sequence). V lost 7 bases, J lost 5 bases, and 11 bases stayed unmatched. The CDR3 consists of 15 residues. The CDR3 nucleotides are TGTGCCAGTACCCTGAGTCGGCAGGGGGATCAGCCCCAGCATTTT. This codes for CASTLSRQGDQPQHF.

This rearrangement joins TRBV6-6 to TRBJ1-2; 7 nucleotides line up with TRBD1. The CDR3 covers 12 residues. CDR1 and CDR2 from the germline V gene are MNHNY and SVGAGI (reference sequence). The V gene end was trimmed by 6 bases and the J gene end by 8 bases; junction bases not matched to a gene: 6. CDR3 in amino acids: CASRQGSWGYTF. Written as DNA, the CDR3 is TGTGCCAGCAGACAGGGGAGCTGGGGCTACACCTTC.

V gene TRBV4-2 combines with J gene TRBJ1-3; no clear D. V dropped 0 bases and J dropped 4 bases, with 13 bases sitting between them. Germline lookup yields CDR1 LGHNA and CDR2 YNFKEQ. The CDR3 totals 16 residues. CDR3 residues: CASSQDLGLGGNTIYF. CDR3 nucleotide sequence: TGTGCCAGCAGCCAAGATTTGGGGTTAGGGGGAAACACCATATATTTT.

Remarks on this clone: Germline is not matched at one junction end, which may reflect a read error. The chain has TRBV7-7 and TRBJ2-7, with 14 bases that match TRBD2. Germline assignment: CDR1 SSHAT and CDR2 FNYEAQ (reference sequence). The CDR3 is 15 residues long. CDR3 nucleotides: TGTGCTAGCAGCCGGGGACTAGCGGGGGCCTACGAGCAGTACTTC. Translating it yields CASSRGLAGAYEQYF.

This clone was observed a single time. The CDR3 region has the DNA TGTGCCAGCAGTGACGTGGCGGGGGGGCTCCCCGGGGAGCTGTTTTTT. Amino acids: CASSDVAGGLPGELFF. The chain is built from TRBV6-4 and TRBJ2-2, with TRBD2 matching over 9 bases. J gave up 6 bases and V 2 bases, and 7 bases lay outside the gene matches. Germline-derived CDR1 and CDR2 are MRHNA and SNTAGT. CDR3 size: 16 residues.